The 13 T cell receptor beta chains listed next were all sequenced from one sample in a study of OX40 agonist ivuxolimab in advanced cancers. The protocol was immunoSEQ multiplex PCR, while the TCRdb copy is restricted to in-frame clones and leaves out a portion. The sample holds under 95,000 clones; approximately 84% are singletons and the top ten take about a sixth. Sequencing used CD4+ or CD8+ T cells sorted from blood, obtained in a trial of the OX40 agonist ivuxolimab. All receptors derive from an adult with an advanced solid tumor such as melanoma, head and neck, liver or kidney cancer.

CDR3 bases: TGTGCCAGCAAACCGGGACAGAGGAACACTGAAGCTTTCTTT. Encoded protein: CASKPGQRNTEAFF. The genes are TRBV6-5 and TRBJ1-1; 7 bases are shared with TRBD1. Germline V CDR1 and CDR2: MNHEY, SVGAGI. The ends lost 7 bases at V and 1 base at J; junction bases unmatched: 6. The CDR3 runs to 14 residues.

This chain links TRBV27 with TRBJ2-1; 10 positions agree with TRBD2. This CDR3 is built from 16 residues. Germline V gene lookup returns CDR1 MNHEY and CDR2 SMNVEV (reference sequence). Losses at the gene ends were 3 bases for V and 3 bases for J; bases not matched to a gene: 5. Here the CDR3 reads CASSLVTSGHYNEQFF. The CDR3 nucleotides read TGTGCCAGCAGTTTGGTGACTAGCGGGCACTACAATGAGCAGTTCTTC.

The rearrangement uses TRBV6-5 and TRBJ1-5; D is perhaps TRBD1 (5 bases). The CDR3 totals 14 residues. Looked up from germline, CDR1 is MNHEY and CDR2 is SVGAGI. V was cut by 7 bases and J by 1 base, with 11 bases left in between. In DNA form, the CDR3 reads TGTGCCAGCACCTCGGGGGGAAGCAATCAGCCCCAGCATTTT. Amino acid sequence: CASTSGGSNQPQHF.

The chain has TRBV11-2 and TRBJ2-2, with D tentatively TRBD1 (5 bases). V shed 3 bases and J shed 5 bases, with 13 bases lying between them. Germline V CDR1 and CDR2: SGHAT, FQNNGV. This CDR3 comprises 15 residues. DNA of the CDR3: TGTGCCAGCAGCTTGGTACAGGTGGGGACCGGGGAGCTGTTTTTT. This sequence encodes CASSLVQVGTGELFF.

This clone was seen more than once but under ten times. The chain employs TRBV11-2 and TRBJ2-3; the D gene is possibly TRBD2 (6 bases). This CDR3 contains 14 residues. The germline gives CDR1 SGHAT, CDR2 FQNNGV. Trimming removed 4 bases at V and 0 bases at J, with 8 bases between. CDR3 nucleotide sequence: TGTGCCAGCAGCTCACTAGCAAGCACAGATACGCAGTATTTT. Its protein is CASSSLASTDTQYF.

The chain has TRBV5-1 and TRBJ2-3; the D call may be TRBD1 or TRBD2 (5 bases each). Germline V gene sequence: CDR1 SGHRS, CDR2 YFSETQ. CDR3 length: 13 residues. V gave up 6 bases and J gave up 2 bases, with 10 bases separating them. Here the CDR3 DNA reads TGCGCCAGCAATAAAGGGACCACAGATACGCAGTATTTT. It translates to CASNKGTTDTQYF. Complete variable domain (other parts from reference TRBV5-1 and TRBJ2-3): KAGVTQTPRYLIKTRGQQVTLSCSPISGHRSVSWYQQTPGQGLQFLFEYFSETQRNKGNFPGRFSGRQFSNSRSEMNVSTLELGDSALYLCASNKGTTDTQYFGPGTRLTVL.

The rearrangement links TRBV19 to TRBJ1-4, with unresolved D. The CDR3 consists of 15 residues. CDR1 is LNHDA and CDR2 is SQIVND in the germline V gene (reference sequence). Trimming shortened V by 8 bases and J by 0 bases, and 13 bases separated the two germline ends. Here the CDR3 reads CASQTWGSTNEKLFF. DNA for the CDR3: TGTGCCAGTCAGACCTGGGGATCAACTAATGAAAAACTGTTTTTT. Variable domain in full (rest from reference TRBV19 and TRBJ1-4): DGGITQSPKYLFRKEGQNVTLSCEQNLNHDAMYWYRQDPGQGLRLIYYSQIVNDFQKGDIAEGYSVSREKKESFPLTVTSAQKNPTAFYLCASQTWGSTNEKLFFGSGTQLSVL.

The CDR3 region has the DNA TGTGCCAGCAGTGAATACAGGGGGCGCACACAGTACTTC. Protein sequence: CASSEYRGRTQYF. The chain links TRBV2 to TRBJ2-7; 9 positions agree with TRBD1. Per the germline V gene, CDR1 is SNHLY and CDR2 is FYNNEI. Germline trimming cut 2 bases from V and 10 bases from J; bases unmatched to any gene: 6. The CDR3 is 13 amino acids.

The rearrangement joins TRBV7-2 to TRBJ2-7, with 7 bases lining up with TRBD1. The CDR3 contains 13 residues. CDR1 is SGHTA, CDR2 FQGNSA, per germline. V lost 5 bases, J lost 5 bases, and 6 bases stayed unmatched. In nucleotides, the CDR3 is TGTGCCAGCAGCCTAGACAGGGTCAACGAGCAGTACTTC. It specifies CASSLDRVNEQYF.

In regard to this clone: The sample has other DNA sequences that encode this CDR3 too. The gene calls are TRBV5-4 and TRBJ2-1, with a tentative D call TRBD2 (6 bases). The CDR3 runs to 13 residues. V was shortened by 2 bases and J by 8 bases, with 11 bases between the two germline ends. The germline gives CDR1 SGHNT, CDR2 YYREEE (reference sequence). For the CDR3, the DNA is TGTGCCAGCAGCTTCGGAGGGGTCGATGAGCAGTTCTTC. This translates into CASSFGGVDEQFF.

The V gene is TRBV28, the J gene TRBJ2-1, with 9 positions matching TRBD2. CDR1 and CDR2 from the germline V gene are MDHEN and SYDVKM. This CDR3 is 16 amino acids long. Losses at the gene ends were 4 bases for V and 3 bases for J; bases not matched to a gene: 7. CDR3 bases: TGTGCCAGCAGTTGGGGCGGGAGGGACTTCTACAATGAGCAGTTCTTC. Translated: CASSWGGRDFYNEQFF. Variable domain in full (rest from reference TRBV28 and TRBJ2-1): DVKVTQSSRYLVKRTGEKVFLECVQDMDHENMFWYRQDPGLGLRLIYFSYDVKMKEKGDIPEGYSVSREKKERFSLILESASTNQTSMYLCASSWGGRDFYNEQFFGPGTRLTVL.

In DNA, the CDR3 is TGCGCCAGCAAAAGGGCGACAGGGGGCTCGAATGAGCAGTTCTTC. This encodes CASKRATGGSNEQFF. This chain connects TRBV5-1 to TRBJ2-1; 10 bases are shared with TRBD1. The CDR3 extends over 15 amino acids. Germline trimming cut 6 bases from V and 7 bases from J; bases unmatched to any gene: 10. Germline CDR1 SGHRS, CDR2 YFSETQ.

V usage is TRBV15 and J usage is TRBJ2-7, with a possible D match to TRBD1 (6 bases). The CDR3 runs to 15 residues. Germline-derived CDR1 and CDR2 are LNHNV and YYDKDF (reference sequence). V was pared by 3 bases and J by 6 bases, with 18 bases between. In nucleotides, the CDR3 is TGTGCCACCAGCAGGGGGACGAGGCAGGGGCCCGAGCAGTACTTC. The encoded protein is CATSRGTRQGPEQYF.